The source of this T cell receptor (beta chain) is a study of tumor-infiltrating lymphocytes in primary liver carcinoma. About the study: Primary liver carcinomas in the patients were surgically resected.

Study-level points and caveats: Tumors carried a top-250-clone fraction significantly exceeding that of blood (p = 0.039). Lower overlap was observed for tumor-adjacent and tumor-blood pairs relative to tumor region pairs. Bulk unsorted material prevented CD4+ and CD8+ repertoire comparison.

The sample holds many counts of this clonotype. Its antigen is still unknown. Using a constant-region primer together with ProtoScript II reverse transcriptase, TCR beta cDNA was made from about 500 ng of total RNA. The TCR beta library was amplified through three nested multiplex PCR rounds in a modified ARM-PCR procedure. TCRdb reanalysed the multiplex PCR reads using MiXCR and keeps one entry per CDR3 protein. The sample contains 300,000 to 350,000 distinct CDR3 sequences, 65% of which appear only once. Unsorted whole blood served as the source of blood RNA, and germline DNA was extracted as well. The sequence was obtained from a man aged 35 to 55 with primary liver carcinoma and hepatitis B virus infection. The sequenced material came from peripheral blood.

CDR3 amino acids: CSVMAGGIDTQYF. DNA of the CDR3: TGCAGCGTTATGGCGGGAGGGATAGATACGCAGTATTTT. The chain recombines TRBV29-1 with TRBJ2-3; 9 bases align to TRBD2. This CDR3 has 13 residues. V trimming: 5 bases; J trimming: 5 bases; junction bases outside the gene matches: 5. Germline CDR1 reads SQVTM; CDR2 reads ANQGSEA.